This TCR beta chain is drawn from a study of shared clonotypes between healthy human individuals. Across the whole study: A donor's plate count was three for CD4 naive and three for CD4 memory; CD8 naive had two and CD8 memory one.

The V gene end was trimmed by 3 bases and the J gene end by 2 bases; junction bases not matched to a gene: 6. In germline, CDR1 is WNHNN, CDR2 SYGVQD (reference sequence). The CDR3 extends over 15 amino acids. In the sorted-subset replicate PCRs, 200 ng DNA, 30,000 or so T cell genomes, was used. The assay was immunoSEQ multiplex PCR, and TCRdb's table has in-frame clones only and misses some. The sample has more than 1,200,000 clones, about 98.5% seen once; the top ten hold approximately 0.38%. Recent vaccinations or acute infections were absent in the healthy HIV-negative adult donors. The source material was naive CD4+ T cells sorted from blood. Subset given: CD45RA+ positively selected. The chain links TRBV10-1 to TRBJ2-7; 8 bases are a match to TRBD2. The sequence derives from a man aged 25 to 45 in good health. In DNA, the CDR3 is TGCGCCAGCAGTGAAGGAACTAGCGGCCCCTACGAGCAGTACTTC. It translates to CASSEGTSGPYEQYF.